This TCR beta chain was sequenced for a study of response to subunit inactivated influenza vaccine. V was shortened by 0 bases and J by 2 bases, with 25 bases between the two germline ends. Germline assignment: CDR1 SGHRS and CDR2 YFSETQ. There are 20 residues in the CDR3. Study-wide results and caveats: It was suggested by the authors that few new T cells are recruited by each seasonal influenza vaccination.

This clonotype was detected only a few times. Its antigen remains unidentified. One entry per CDR3 protein, called by TCRdb with MiXCR from the RT-PCR reads. The repertoire holds around 570,000 distinct CDR3 sequences, with around 11% as singletons. Another study also made use of these data, one on T cells expressing NK-cell markers. That publication notes: TCR beta cDNA was generated via 5'RACE template switching incorporating UMIs. HCMV seropositivity marked most of the eight sequenced donors; one was seronegative. Where a handful of donors were concerned, these clonotypes also led the CD3+CD56-NKG2C+ fraction.

Here the sequenced sample was PBMCs from blood, taken on the day of vaccination. The chain has TRBV5-1 and TRBJ2-3; perhaps TRBD1 as D (6 bases). This sequence was found in a middle-aged man who received an inactivated influenza vaccine. The CDR3 region is CASSLDPLGTLSGHTDTQYF. The CDR3 DNA is TGCGCCAGCAGCTTGGATCCTCTGGGGACACTAAGTGGGCACACAGATACGCAGTATTTT.